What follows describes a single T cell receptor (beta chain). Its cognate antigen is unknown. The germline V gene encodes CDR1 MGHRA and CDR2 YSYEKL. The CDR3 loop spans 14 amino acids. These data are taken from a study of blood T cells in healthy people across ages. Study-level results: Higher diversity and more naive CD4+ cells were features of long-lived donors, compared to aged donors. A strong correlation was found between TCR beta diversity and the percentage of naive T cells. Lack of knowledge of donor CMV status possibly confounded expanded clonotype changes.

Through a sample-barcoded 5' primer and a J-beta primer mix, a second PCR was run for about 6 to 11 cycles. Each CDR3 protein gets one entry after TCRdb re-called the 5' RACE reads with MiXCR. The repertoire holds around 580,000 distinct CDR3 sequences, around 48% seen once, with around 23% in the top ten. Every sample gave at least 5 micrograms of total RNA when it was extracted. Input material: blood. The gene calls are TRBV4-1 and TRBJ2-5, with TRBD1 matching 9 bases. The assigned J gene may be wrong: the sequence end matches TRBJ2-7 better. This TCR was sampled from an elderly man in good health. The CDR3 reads CASRQTGGIGEQYF. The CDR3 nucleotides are TGCGCCAGCAGGCAGACAGGGGGAATCGGCGAGCAGTACTTC.